These T cell receptor beta chains were read from a single sample in a study of blood T cells in healthy people across ages. TCRdb ran MiXCR on the 5' RACE reads and lists one entry per CDR3 protein. The table shows roughly 1.4 million distinct CDR3 sequences, with around 59% occurring only once. The sample consisted of blood. The receptors stem from a man aged 18 to 30 in good health. Both conserved end residues are part of each CDR3. The D gene is left open where the match is weak. Clone size is not always given. Where it is, it says once, few, many or a class for expanded clones.

D gene: .; V gene: TRBV4-1; clone size: .; J gene: TRBJ2-7; CDR3 protein: CASSQDIGIGSYEQYF; CDR3 DNA: TGCGCCAGCAGCCAAGATATAGGGATCGGCTCCTACGAGCAGTACTTC
D gene: TRBD1; V gene: TRBV6-2/TRBV6-3; clone size: .; J gene: TRBJ2-7; CDR3 protein: CASSHRGDSYEQYF; CDR3 DNA: TGTGCCAGCAGTCACAGGGGGGATTCCTACGAGCAGTACTTC
D gene: .; V gene: TRBV28; clone size: .; J gene: TRBJ1-2; CDR3 protein: CASSGRQAIYGYTF; CDR3 DNA: TGTGCCAGCAGTGGGCGACAGGCAATCTATGGCTACACCTTC
D gene: TRBD2; V gene: TRBV11-2; clone size: .; J gene: TRBJ2-1; CDR3 protein: CASSLELAGDVHEQFF; CDR3 DNA: TGTGCCAGCAGCTTAGAGCTAGCGGGAGATGTCCATGAGCAGTTCTTC
D gene: TRBD2; V gene: TRBV7-9; clone size: .; J gene: TRBJ2-1; CDR3 protein: CASSSFRGGFDEQFF; CDR3 DNA: TGTGCCAGCAGCTCCTTCCGGGGGGGTTTCGATGAGCAGTTCTTC
D gene: .; V gene: TRBV4-1; clone size: .; J gene: TRBJ2-1; CDR3 protein: CASSQDKFQLSYNEQFF; CDR3 DNA: TGCGCCAGCAGCCAAGATAAGTTCCAGCTTTCCTACAATGAGCAGTTCTTC
D gene: .; V gene: TRBV4-2; clone size: .; J gene: TRBJ2-7; CDR3 protein: CASSQWVDYEQYF; CDR3 DNA: TGTGCCAGCAGCCAATGGGTCGACTACGAGCAGTACTTC
D gene: .; V gene: TRBV20-1; clone size: .; J gene: TRBJ2-2; CDR3 protein: CSARGQNTGELFF; CDR3 DNA: TGCAGTGCTAGGGGACAGAACACCGGGGAGCTGTTTTTT
D gene: .; V gene: TRBV29-1; clone size: few; J gene: TRBJ1-1; CDR3 protein: CSVEATPPGMNTEAFF; CDR3 DNA: TGCAGCGTTGAAGCCACCCCACCAGGAATGAACACTGAAGCTTTCTTT
D gene: TRBD2; V gene: TRBV15; clone size: .; J gene: TRBJ2-1; CDR3 protein: CATSRVTSGGGEQFF; CDR3 DNA: TGTGCCACCAGCAGAGTTACTAGCGGGGGTGGTGAGCAGTTCTTC
D gene: .; V gene: TRBV27; clone size: .; J gene: TRBJ1-2; CDR3 protein: CASKLIGVGYGYTF; CDR3 DNA: TGTGCCAGCAAATTGATCGGGGTAGGGTATGGCTACACCTTC
D gene: .; V gene: TRBV29-1; clone size: .; J gene: TRBJ2-7; CDR3 protein: CSVRWTESYEQYF; CDR3 DNA: TGCAGCGTCCGATGGACAGAATCCTACGAGCAGTACTTC
D gene: TRBD1; V gene: TRBV29-1; clone size: .; J gene: TRBJ1-4; CDR3 protein: CSVEDDLRQGDKLFF; CDR3 DNA: TGCAGCGTTGAAGACGACCTCCGACAGGGGGATAAACTGTTTTTT
D gene: .; V gene: TRBV2; clone size: few; J gene: TRBJ2-3; CDR3 protein: CASSEGYRGTDTQYF; CDR3 DNA: TGTGCCAGCAGTGAGGGCTACCGGGGCACAGATACGCAGTATTTT
D gene: .; V gene: TRBV20-1; clone size: .; J gene: TRBJ2-3; CDR3 protein: CSASGETGTDTQYF; CDR3 DNA: TGCAGTGCTAGTGGGGAGACTGGCACAGATACGCAGTATTTT
D gene: .; V gene: TRBV4-1; clone size: many; J gene: TRBJ1-4; CDR3 protein: CASSQGQGGEKLFF; CDR3 DNA: TGCGCCAGCAGCCAAGGGCAGGGCGGTGAAAAACTGTTTTTT
D gene: .; V gene: TRBV5-1; clone size: .; J gene: TRBJ1-1; CDR3 protein: CASGNIRSDTEAFF; CDR3 DNA: TGCGCCAGCGGAAACATAAGGTCGGACACTGAAGCTTTCTTT
D gene: .; V gene: TRBV6-4; clone size: .; J gene: TRBJ2-7; CDR3 protein: CASSAYREAGVGEQYF; CDR3 DNA: TGTGCCAGCAGTGCATACAGGGAAGCGGGTGTGGGCGAGCAGTACTTC
D gene: .; V gene: TRBV5-1; clone size: few; J gene: TRBJ2-1; CDR3 protein: CASRRDGQNNEQFF; CDR3 DNA: TGCGCCAGCAGGCGGGATGGACAGAACAATGAGCAGTTCTTC
D gene: TRBD1; V gene: TRBV7-8; clone size: .; J gene: TRBJ2-5; CDR3 protein: CASSLGQGLGETQYF; CDR3 DNA: TGTGCCAGCAGCTTAGGACAGGGGTTAGGGGAGACCCAGTACTTC
D gene: .; V gene: TRBV11-2; clone size: .; J gene: TRBJ2-7; CDR3 protein: CASSYRGTAAYEQYF; CDR3 DNA: TGTGCCAGCAGCTATAGAGGGACGGCCGCCTACGAGCAGTACTTC
D gene: .; V gene: TRBV18; clone size: .; J gene: TRBJ2-1; CDR3 protein: CASSPQKTSYNEQFF; CDR3 DNA: TGTGCCAGCTCACCACAGAAGACAAGCTACAATGAGCAGTTCTTC
D gene: .; V gene: TRBV20-1; clone size: .; J gene: TRBJ2-7; CDR3 protein: CSARLAISYEQYF; CDR3 DNA: TGCAGTGCTAGACTCGCTATCTCCTACGAGCAGTACTTC
D gene: TRBD1; V gene: TRBV27; clone size: .; J gene: TRBJ2-1; CDR3 protein: CASRRDRGYNEQFF; CDR3 DNA: TGTGCCAGCAGAAGAGACAGGGGGTACAATGAGCAGTTCTTC
D gene: .; V gene: TRBV25-1; clone size: .; J gene: TRBJ1-6; CDR3 protein: CASSPHRGPPNSPLHF; CDR3 DNA: TGTGCCAGCAGTCCTCATAGGGGACCTCCCAATTCACCCCTCCACTTT
D gene: .; V gene: TRBV2; clone size: .; J gene: TRBJ2-6; CDR3 protein: CASTARTSGANVLTF; CDR3 DNA: TGTGCCAGCACGGCCCGAACCTCTGGGGCCAACGTCCTGACTTTC
D gene: TRBD1; V gene: TRBV11-2; clone size: .; J gene: TRBJ2-3; CDR3 protein: CASSPVGTGASDTQYF; CDR3 DNA: TGTGCCAGCAGCCCGGTTGGGACAGGGGCTTCAGATACGCAGTATTTT
D gene: TRBD1; V gene: TRBV9; clone size: few; J gene: TRBJ2-7; CDR3 protein: CASSPTGDYEQYF; CDR3 DNA: TGTGCCAGCAGCCCCACAGGGGACTACGAGCAGTACTTC
D gene: .; V gene: TRBV19; clone size: .; J gene: TRBJ2-7; CDR3 protein: CASSPSIMNEQYF; CDR3 DNA: TGTGCCAGTAGCCCCTCCATCATGAACGAGCAGTACTTC
D gene: TRBD1; V gene: TRBV3-1; clone size: .; J gene: TRBJ2-4; CDR3 protein: CASSHDRGLKNIQYF; CDR3 DNA: TGTGCCAGCAGCCACGACAGGGGACTCAAAAACATTCAGTACTTC
D gene: .; V gene: TRBV7-2; clone size: .; J gene: TRBJ2-1; CDR3 protein: CASSWGHYNEQFF; CDR3 DNA: TGTGCCAGCAGCTGGGGACATTACAATGAGCAGTTCTTC
D gene: .; V gene: TRBV5-4; clone size: .; J gene: TRBJ2-1; CDR3 protein: CASSLIGGKQFF; CDR3 DNA: TGTGCCAGCAGCTTGATCGGGGGCAAGCAGTTCTTC
D gene: TRBD2; V gene: TRBV9; clone size: .; J gene: TRBJ2-1; CDR3 protein: CASSAFSGSGYNEQFF; CDR3 DNA: TGTGCCAGCAGCGCCTTTAGCGGGAGCGGGTACAATGAGCAGTTCTTC
D gene: .; V gene: TRBV20-1; clone size: few; J gene: TRBJ2-4; CDR3 protein: CSASQGRFIEAKNIQYF; CDR3 DNA: TGCAGTGCTAGTCAGGGGCGGTTCATTGAGGCCAAAAACATTCAGTACTTC
D gene: TRBD2; V gene: TRBV5-5; clone size: .; J gene: TRBJ2-1; CDR3 protein: CASSFTSGRRNEQFF; CDR3 DNA: TGTGCCAGCAGCTTTACCAGCGGGAGACGCAATGAGCAGTTCTTC
D gene: .; V gene: TRBV7-2; clone size: .; J gene: TRBJ2-3; CDR3 protein: CASSLGLYTQYF; CDR3 DNA: TGTGCCAGCAGCTTAGGCCTGTATACGCAGTATTTT
D gene: TRBD1; V gene: TRBV7-2; clone size: few; J gene: TRBJ1-6; CDR3 protein: CASSLRGLGSPLHF; CDR3 DNA: TGTGCCAGCAGCTTAAGGGGGCTTGGTTCACCCCTCCACTTT
D gene: TRBD2; V gene: TRBV4-1; clone size: .; J gene: TRBJ2-5; CDR3 protein: CASSQEGRGGETQYF; CDR3 DNA: TGCGCCAGCAGCCAGGAGGGCCGCGGGGGAGAGACCCAGTACTTC
D gene: TRBD2; V gene: TRBV20-1; clone size: .; J gene: TRBJ2-5; CDR3 protein: CSASLAGGLETQYF; CDR3 DNA: TGCAGTGCTTCACTAGCGGGGGGGCTGGAGACCCAGTACTTC
D gene: .; V gene: TRBV20-1; clone size: .; J gene: TRBJ2-1; CDR3 protein: CSAISPVSYNEQFF; CDR3 DNA: TGCAGTGCCATAAGCCCTGTCTCCTACAATGAGCAGTTCTTC
D gene: .; V gene: TRBV4-2; clone size: .; J gene: TRBJ2-7; CDR3 protein: CASSQDVSWSYEQYF; CDR3 DNA: TGTGCCAGCAGCCAAGATGTGTCCTGGTCCTACGAGCAGTACTTC
D gene: TRBD1; V gene: TRBV5-5; clone size: .; J gene: TRBJ2-1; CDR3 protein: CASSLVGQGRDEQFF; CDR3 DNA: TGTGCCAGCAGCTTGGTGGGACAGGGGCGTGATGAGCAGTTCTTC
D gene: .; V gene: TRBV7-9; clone size: .; J gene: TRBJ2-5; CDR3 protein: CAYFGETQYF; CDR3 DNA: TGTGCCTATTTCGGGGAGACCCAGTACTTC
D gene: TRBD2; V gene: TRBV12-3/TRBV12-4; clone size: .; J gene: TRBJ2-3; CDR3 protein: CASSLFGRLAGGADTQYF; CDR3 DNA: TGTGCCAGCAGTTTATTCGGCCGACTAGCGGGAGGGGCAGATACGCAGTATTTT
D gene: .; V gene: TRBV6-5; clone size: .; J gene: TRBJ2-6; CDR3 protein: CASSYRGGLGANVLTF; CDR3 DNA: TGTGCCAGCAGTTACAGAGGGGGGCTTGGGGCCAACGTCCTGACTTTC
D gene: .; V gene: TRBV20-1; clone size: .; J gene: TRBJ2-7; CDR3 protein: CSARDLGLHYEQYF; CDR3 DNA: TGCAGTGCTAGAGATCTGGGACTTCACTACGAGCAGTACTTC
D gene: .; V gene: TRBV5-1; clone size: few; J gene: TRBJ1-6; CDR3 protein: CASSLDQGSNSPLHF; CDR3 DNA: TGCGCCAGCAGCTTGGATCAGGGGAGCAATTCACCCCTCCACTTT
D gene: .; V gene: TRBV18; clone size: .; J gene: TRBJ1-2; CDR3 protein: CANSPSGNGYTF; CDR3 DNA: TGTGCCAACTCACCATCGGGAAATGGCTACACCTTC
D gene: .; V gene: TRBV5-1; clone size: .; J gene: TRBJ1-2; CDR3 protein: CASSSTGVLGFNYGYTF; CDR3 DNA: TGCGCCAGCAGCTCGACAGGAGTACTGGGATTCAACTATGGCTACACCTTC
D gene: TRBD2; V gene: TRBV7-9; clone size: .; J gene: TRBJ2-3; CDR3 protein: CASRNPGLAGGRTDTQYF; CDR3 DNA: TGTGCCAGCAGGAACCCGGGACTAGCGGGAGGTCGTACAGATACGCAGTATTTT
D gene: .; V gene: TRBV27; clone size: few; J gene: TRBJ1-2; CDR3 protein: CASSLLAGDGYTF; CDR3 DNA: TGTGCCAGCAGTTTATTGGCAGGAGATGGCTACACCTTC
D gene: TRBD1; V gene: TRBV29-1; clone size: few; J gene: TRBJ2-7; CDR3 protein: CSVERLGQGYEQYF; CDR3 DNA: TGCAGCGTTGAAAGGTTGGGACAGGGCTACGAGCAGTACTTC